This TCR beta chain stems from a study of regulatory dendritic cells for organ transplantation. About the research overall: Regulatory dendritic cells came from monocytes given vitamin D3 and IL-10.

The germline gives CDR1 SGHKS, CDR2 YYEKEE (reference sequence). The CDR3 length is 14 residues. The ends were cut back, 3 bases at V and 3 bases at J, with 11 bases in the middle. Sorted subsets were CFSE-labeled and cultured approximately 5 days with allogeneic dendritic cells. Regarding this clone: Its antigen remains unknown.

TCRdb keeps only in-frame clones here, not all; method: immunoSEQ multiplex PCR. The top ten hold 3.5% to 4.5% of the sample, which has about 7,100 clones, over 60% seen once. Sequencing used memory CD4+ T cells from blood cultured with dendritic cells. Subset: CD45RO+ memory T cells. The TCR was taken from a human donor in good health. The J gene is TRBJ2-3, the V gene TRBV5-5, with TRBD1 as a possible D gene (6 bases). The CDR3 reads CASSSFTGTDTQYF. For the CDR3, the DNA is TGTGCCAGCAGCTCCTTCACAGGGACAGATACGCAGTATTTT.